This T cell receptor (beta chain) was profiled in a study of cytomegalovirus exposure and HLA in healthy donors. Notes on the study in general: Common viral pathogens were later found to be apparently linked to several of the most significant clusters. Among TCR beta chains, those listed as cytomegalovirus-associated numbered fewer than 200. No immune exposure information besides CMV serostatus was available.

This CDR3 is built from 14 residues. Germline CDR1 MNHEY, CDR2 SVGAGI. V was trimmed by 6 bases and J by 1 base, leaving 13 bases between them. Turning to this clone: The antigen is not known.

Primers included in the PCR were 60 Vbeta and 13 Jbeta primers. The protocol was immunoSEQ multiplex PCR, while the TCRdb copy is restricted to in-frame clones and leaves out a portion. This sample has approximately 220,000 clones; approximately 79% occur once, and the top ten carry around 2%. The sequence was obtained from a man aged 18 to 30 in good health and CMV-seronegative. The sequencing sample was made of PBMCs. This chain uses TRBV6-5 with TRBJ2-7; weak D call: TRBD1 (6 bases). This chain's CDR3 is CASSQGHGSYEQYF. CDR3 in DNA: TGTGCCAGCAGCCAGGGACACGGATCCTACGAGCAGTACTTC.